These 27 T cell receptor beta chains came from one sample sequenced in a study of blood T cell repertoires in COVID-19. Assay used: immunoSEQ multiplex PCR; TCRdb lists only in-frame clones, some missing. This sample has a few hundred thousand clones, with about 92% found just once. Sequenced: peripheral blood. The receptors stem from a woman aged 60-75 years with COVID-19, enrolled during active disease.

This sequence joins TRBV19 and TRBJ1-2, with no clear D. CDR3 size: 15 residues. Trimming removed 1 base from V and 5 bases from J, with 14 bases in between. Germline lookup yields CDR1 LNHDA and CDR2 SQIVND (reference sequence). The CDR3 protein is CASSIGSAGVYGYTF. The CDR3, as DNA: TGTGCCAGTAGTATAGGTTCGGCCGGGGTGTATGGCTACACCTTC.

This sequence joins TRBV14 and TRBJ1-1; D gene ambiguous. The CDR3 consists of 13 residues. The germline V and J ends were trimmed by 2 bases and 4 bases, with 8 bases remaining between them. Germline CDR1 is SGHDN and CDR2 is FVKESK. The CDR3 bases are TGTGCCAGCAGCCAAAGCGGTTTCACTGAAGCTTTCTTT. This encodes CASSQSGFTEAFF.

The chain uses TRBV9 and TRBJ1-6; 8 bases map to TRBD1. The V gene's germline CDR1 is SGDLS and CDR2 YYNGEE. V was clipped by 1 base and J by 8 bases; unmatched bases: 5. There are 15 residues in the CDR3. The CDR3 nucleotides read TGTGCCAGCAGCGTATTACCGGACAGGGATTCACCCCTCCACTTT. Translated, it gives CASSVLPDRDSPLHF.

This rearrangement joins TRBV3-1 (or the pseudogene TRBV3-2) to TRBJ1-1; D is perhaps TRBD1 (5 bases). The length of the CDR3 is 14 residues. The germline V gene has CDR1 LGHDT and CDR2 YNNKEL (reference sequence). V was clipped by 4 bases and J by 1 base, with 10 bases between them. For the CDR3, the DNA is TGTGCCAGCAGCCTAAATGGGGCGAACACTGAAGCTTTCTTT. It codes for CASSLNGANTEAFF.

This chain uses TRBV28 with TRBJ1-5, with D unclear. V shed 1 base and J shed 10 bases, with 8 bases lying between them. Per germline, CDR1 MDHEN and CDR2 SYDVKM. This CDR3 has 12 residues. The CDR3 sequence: CASSLSQLPQHF. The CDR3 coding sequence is TGTGCCAGCAGTTTATCACAATTACCCCAGCATTTT.

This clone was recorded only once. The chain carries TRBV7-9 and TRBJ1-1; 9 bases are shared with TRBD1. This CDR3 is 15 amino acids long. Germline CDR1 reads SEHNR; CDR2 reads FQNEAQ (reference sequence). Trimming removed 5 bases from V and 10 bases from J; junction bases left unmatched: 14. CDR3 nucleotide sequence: TGTGCCAGCAGCCCGAAACAGGGGGCGGCAATAGTAGCTTTCTTT. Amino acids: CASSPKQGAAIVAFF.

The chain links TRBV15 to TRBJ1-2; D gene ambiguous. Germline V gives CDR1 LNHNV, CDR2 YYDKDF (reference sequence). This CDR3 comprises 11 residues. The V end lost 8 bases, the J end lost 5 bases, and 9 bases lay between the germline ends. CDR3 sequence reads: CATSQDYGYTF. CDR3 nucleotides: TGTGCCACCTCGCAGGATTATGGCTACACCTTC.

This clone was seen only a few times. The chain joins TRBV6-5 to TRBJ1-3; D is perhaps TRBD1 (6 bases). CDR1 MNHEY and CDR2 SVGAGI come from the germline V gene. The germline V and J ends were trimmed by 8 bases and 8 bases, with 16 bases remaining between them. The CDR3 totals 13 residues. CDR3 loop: CASVWKQGHTIYF. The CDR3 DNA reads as TGTGCCAGCGTCTGGAAACAGGGTCACACCATATATTTT.

For the CDR3, the DNA is TGTGCCAGCTCACCCCGGGACAGGGGGTTCACTGAAGCTTTCTTT. Translated, it gives CASSPRDRGFTEAFF. The chain carries TRBV18 and TRBJ1-1; 11 bases are a match to TRBD1. Trimming took 3 bases from V and 4 from J; bases not matched to a gene: 4. From germline, CDR1 is KGHSH and CDR2 LQKENI. CDR3 length: 15 amino acids.

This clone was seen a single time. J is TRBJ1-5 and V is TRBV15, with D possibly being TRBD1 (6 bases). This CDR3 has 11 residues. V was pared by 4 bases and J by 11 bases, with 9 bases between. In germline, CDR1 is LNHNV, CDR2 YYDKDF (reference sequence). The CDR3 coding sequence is TGTGCCACCAGCAAGGGGGAAGCCCAGCATTTT. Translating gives CATSKGEAQHF. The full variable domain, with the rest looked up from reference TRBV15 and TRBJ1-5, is DAMVIQNPRYQVTQFGKPVTLSCSQTLNHNVMYWYQQKSSQAPKLLFHYYDKDFNNEADTPDNFQSRRPNTSFCFLDIRSPGLGDTAMYLCATSKGEAQHFGDGTRLSIL.

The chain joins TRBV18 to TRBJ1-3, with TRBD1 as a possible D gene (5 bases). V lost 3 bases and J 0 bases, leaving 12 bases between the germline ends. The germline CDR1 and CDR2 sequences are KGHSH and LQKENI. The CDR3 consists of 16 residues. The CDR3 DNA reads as TGTGCCAGCTCACCCCCAGGGTACTTCTCTGGAAACACCATATATTTT. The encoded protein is CASSPPGYFSGNTIYF.

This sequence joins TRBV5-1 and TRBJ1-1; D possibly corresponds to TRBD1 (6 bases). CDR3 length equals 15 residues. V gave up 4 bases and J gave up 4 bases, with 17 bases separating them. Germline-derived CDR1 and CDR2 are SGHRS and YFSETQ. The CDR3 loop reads CASSPKTGKSTEAFF. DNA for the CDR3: TGCGCCAGCAGCCCCAAAACAGGGAAGAGCACTGAAGCTTTCTTT.

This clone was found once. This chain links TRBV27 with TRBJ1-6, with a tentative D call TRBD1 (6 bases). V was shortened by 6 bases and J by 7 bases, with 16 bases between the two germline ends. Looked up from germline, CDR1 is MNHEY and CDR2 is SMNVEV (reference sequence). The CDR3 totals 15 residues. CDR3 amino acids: CASRLTGSENSPLHF. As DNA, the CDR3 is TGTGCCAGCAGACTCACAGGGTCGGAGAATTCACCCCTCCACTTT.

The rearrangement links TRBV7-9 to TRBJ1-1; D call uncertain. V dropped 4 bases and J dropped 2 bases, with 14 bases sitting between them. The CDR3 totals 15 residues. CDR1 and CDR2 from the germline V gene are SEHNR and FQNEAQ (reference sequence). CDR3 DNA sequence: TGTGCCAGCAGCTCTCGATCTTGGGCCAACACTGAAGCTTTCTTT. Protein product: CASSSRSWANTEAFF.

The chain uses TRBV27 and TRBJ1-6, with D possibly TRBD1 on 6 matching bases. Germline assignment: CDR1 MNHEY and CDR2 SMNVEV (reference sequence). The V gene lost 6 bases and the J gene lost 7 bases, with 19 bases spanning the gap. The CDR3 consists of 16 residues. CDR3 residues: CASSGWGGAGNSPLHF. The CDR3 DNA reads TGTGCCAGCAGCGGTTGGGGGGGGGCAGGAAATTCACCCCTCCACTTT.

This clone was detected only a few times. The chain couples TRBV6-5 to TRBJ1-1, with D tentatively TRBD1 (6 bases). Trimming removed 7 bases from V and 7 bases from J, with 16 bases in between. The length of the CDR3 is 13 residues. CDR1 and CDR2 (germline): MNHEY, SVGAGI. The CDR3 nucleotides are TGTGCCAGCACTCGTTCGGGGGGCCATGAAGCTTTCTTT. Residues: CASTRSGGHEAFF.

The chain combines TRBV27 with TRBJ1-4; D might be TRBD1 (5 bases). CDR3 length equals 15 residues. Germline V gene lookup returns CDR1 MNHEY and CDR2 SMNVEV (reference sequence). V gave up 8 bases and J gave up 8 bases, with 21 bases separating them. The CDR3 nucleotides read TGTGCCAGCGGACCCCGTAAGACAGAGAAGGAAAAACTGTTTTTT. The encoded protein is CASGPRKTEKEKLFF.

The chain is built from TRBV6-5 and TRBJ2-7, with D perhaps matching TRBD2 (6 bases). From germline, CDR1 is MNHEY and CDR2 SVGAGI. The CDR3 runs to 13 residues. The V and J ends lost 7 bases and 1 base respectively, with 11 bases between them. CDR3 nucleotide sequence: TGTGCCAGCAAGAGGGACTTGTCCTACGAGCAGTACTTC. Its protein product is CASKRDLSYEQYF.

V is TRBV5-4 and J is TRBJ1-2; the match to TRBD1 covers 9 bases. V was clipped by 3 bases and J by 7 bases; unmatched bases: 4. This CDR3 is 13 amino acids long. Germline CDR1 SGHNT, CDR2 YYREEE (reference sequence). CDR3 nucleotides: TGTGCCAGCAGCTGGGACAGGGAGTCTGGCTACACCTTC. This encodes CASSWDRESGYTF.

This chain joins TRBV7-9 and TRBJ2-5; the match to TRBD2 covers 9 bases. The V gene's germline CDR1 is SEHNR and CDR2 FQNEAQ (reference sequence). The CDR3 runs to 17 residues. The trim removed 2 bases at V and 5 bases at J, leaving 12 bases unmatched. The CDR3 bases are TGTGCCAGCAGCTTACTAGCGGGGACCCGAAGATTGGAGACCCAGTACTTC. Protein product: CASSLLAGTRRLETQYF.

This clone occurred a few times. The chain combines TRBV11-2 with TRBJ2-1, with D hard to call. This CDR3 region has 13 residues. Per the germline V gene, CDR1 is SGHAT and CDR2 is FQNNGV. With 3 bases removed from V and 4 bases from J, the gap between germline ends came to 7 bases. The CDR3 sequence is CASSFALYNEQFF. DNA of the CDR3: TGTGCCAGCAGCTTTGCACTTTACAATGAGCAGTTCTTC.

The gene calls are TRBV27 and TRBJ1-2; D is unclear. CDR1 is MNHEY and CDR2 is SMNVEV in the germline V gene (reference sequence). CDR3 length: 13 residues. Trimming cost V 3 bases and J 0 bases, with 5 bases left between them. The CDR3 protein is CASSFWPNYGYTF. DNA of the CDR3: TGTGCCAGCAGTTTCTGGCCTAACTATGGCTACACCTTC.

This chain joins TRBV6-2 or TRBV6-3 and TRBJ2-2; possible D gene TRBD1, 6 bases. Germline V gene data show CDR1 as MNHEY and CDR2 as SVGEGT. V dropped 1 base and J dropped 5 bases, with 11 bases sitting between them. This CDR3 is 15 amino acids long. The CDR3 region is CASSYLGAGTGELFF. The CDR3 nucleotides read TGTGCCAGCAGTTACTTGGGGGCCGGGACCGGGGAGCTGTTTTTT.

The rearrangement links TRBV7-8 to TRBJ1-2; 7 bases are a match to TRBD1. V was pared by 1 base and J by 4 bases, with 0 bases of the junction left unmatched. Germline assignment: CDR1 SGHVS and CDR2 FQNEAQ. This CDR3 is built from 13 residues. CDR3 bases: TGTGCCAGCAGCTTAGACAGGGGCTATGGCTACACCTTC. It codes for CASSLDRGYGYTF.

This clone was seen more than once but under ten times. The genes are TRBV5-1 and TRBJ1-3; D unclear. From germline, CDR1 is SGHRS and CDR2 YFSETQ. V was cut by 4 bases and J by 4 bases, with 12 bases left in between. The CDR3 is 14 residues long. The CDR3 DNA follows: TGCGCCAGCAGCCTCGGGGAAGCAGGAAACACCATATATTTT. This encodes CASSLGEAGNTIYF.

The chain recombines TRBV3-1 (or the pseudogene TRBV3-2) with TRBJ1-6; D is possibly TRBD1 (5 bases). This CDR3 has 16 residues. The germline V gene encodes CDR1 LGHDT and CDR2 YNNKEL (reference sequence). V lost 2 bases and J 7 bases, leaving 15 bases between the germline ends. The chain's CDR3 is CASSQPIGTANSPLHF. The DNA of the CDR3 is TGTGCCAGCAGCCAACCTATCGGGACTGCCAATTCACCCCTCCACTTT.

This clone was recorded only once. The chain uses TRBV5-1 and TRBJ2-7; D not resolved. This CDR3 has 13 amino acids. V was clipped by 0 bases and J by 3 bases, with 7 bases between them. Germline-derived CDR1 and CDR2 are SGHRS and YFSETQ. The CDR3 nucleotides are TGCGCCAGCAGCTTGGCCAGTGGCTACGAGCAGTACTTC. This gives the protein CASSLASGYEQYF.